The next 6 T cell receptor beta chains were all read from a single sample in a study of blood T cell repertoires in COVID-19 (dated by TCRdb to about 2020). Receptor libraries were prepared by the immunoSEQ multiplex PCR assay. This immuneACCESS table, as held by TCRdb, lists in-frame sequences with V and J called but not all clones. Of the missing ones, under half trace to an unresolved V gene in checked studies; the others have no known cause. This sample has roughly 250,000 clones in its table, and just over 90% of those were observed once. The ten largest clones take up 1.9% of the sample. The material sequenced was PBMCs or T cells enriched from blood (not recorded which). Receptors were obtained from a young woman who had recovered from COVID-19.

The V gene is TRBV19, the J gene TRBJ2-7, with TRBD1 identical over 7 bases. V shed 6 bases, J shed 3 bases, and the junction held 5 bases outside the gene matches. In germline, CDR1 is LNHDA, CDR2 SQIVND (reference sequence). This CDR3 spans 13 amino acids. CDR3 coding DNA: TGTGCCAGTAGAAGGGGGCTACACTACGAGCAGTACTTC. Translation: CASRRGLHYEQYF.

The genes are TRBV28 and TRBJ1-2; TRBD1 agrees at 9 bases. The germline V gene encodes CDR1 MDHEN and CDR2 SYDVKM. The CDR3 extends over 15 amino acids. Trimming at V came to 6 bases and at J to 7 bases, leaving 12 bases not matched to a gene. This CDR3 is CASRAPGQGPPGYTF. For the CDR3, the DNA is TGTGCCAGCAGGGCCCCGGGACAGGGCCCTCCTGGCTACACCTTC.

The chain employs TRBV2 and TRBJ2-2; maybe TRBD2 (6 bases). Germline CDR1 SNHLY, CDR2 FYNNEI. The CDR3 contains 14 residues. Between the trimmed V and J ends, which lost 11 bases and 7 bases, there was a span of 20 bases. CDR3 sequence reads: CAGTLRRRDGELFF. CDR3 nucleotide sequence: TGTGCCGGGACTCTGAGGAGGAGGGACGGGGAGCTGTTTTTT.

The count of this clone is one. The chain couples TRBV19 to TRBJ2-1, with a weak D call TRBD1 (6 bases). In germline, CDR1 is LNHDA, CDR2 SQIVND (reference sequence). The CDR3 totals 16 residues. The V end lost 5 bases, the J end lost 12 bases, and 26 bases lay between the germline ends. CDR3 DNA: TGTGCCAGTAGTTTTCAGTATGCGGACAGCACTTCCGGGCAGTTCTTC. Its protein product is CASSFQYADSTSGQFF.

Written as DNA, the CDR3 is TGTGCCAGCAGGACCGGGACAGGGGCTGAAGCTTTCTTT. It codes for CASRTGTGAEAFF. The chain recombines TRBV6-5 with TRBJ1-1; 10 bases are a match to TRBD1. Germline V CDR1 and CDR2: MNHEY, SVGAGI. J lost 6 bases, V lost 6 bases, and 4 bases had no gene match. This CDR3 is 13 amino acids long.

The chain joins TRBV24-1 to TRBJ2-2; D not certain. CDR3 length equals 13 residues. V was cut by 5 bases and J by 5 bases, with 8 bases left in between. CDR1 KGHDR and CDR2 SFDVKD come from the germline V gene. The CDR3 region is CATSGAITGELFF. The CDR3 DNA reads as TGTGCCACCAGTGGGGCTATAACCGGGGAGCTGTTTTTT.